The 3 T cell receptor beta chains listed next were all sequenced from one sample in a study of blood T cell repertoires in COVID-19. Generated by immunoSEQ multiplex PCR, the TCRdb table keeps only in-frame clones and is missing some. Of approximately 170,000 clones listed, roughly four fifths are singletons. Sequenced material: peripheral blood. The receptor source for this set is a human donor in a cohort sampled during active COVID-19.

This rearrangement joins TRBV19 to TRBJ2-3; possibly TRBD2 for D (6 bases). The CDR3 has 13 amino acids. Germline V gives CDR1 LNHDA, CDR2 SQIVND (reference sequence). Trimming took 3 bases from V and 6 from J, leaving 10 bases between them. The CDR3 here is CASSIMAGDTQYF. As DNA, the CDR3 is TGTGCCAGTAGTATTATGGCGGGGGATACGCAGTATTTT. The variable domain in full, with the rest retrieved from reference TRBV19 and TRBJ2-3, is DGGITQSPKYLFRKEGQNVTLSCEQNLNHDAMYWYRQDPGQGLRLIYYSQIVNDFQKGDIAEGYSVSREKKESFPLTVTSAQKNPTAFYLCASSIMAGDTQYFGPGTRLTVL.

J is TRBJ2-5 and V is TRBV4-1; D not resolved. CDR3 length: 15 amino acids. From germline, CDR1 is MGHRA and CDR2 YSYEKL. Trimming took 4 bases from V and 1 from J, leaving 13 bases between them. As DNA, the CDR3 is TGCGCCAGCAGCCCTGTCACTCCATTCCAAGAGACCCAGTACTTC. Translating it yields CASSPVTPFQETQYF.

Here the CDR3 reads CASSLQWPQPQHF. For the CDR3, the DNA is TGTGCCAGCAGTTTACAGTGGCCTCAGCCCCAGCATTTT. The J gene is TRBJ1-5, the V gene TRBV28; D uncertain. Germline V gene data show CDR1 as MDHEN and CDR2 as SYDVKM. This CDR3 contains 13 residues. V was clipped by 2 bases and J by 6 bases, with 8 bases between them.